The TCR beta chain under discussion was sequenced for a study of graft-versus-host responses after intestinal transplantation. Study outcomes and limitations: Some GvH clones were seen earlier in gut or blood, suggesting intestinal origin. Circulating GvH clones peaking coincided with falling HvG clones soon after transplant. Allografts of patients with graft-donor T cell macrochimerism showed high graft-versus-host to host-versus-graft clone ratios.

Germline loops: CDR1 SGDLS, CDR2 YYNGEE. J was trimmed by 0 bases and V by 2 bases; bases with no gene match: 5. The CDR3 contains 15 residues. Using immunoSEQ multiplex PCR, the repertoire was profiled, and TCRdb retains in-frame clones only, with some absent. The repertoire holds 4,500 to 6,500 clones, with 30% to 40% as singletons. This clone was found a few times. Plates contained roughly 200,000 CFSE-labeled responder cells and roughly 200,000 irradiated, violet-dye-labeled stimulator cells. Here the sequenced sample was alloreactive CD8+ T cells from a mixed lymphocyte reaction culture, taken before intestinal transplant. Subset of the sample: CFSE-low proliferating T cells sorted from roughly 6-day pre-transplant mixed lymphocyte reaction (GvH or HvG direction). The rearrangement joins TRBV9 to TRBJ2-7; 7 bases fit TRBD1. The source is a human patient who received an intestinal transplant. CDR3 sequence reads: CASSVGQANSYEQYF. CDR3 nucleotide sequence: TGTGCCAGCAGCGTTGGACAGGCTAACTCCTACGAGCAGTACTTC.